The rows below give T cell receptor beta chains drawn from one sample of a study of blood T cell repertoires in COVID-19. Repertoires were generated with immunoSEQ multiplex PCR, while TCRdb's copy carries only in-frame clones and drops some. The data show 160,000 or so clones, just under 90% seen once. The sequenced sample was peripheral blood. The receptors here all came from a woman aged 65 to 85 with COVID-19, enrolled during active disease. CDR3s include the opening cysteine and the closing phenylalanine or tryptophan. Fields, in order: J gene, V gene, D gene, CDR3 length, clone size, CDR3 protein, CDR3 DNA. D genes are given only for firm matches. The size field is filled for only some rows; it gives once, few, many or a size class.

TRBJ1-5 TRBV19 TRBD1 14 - CASRDRGSNQPQHF TGTGCCAGTAGGGACAGGGGGAGCAATCAGCCCCAGCATTTT
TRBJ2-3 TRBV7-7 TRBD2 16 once CASSKQGLAGGDTQYF TGTGCTAGCAGCAAACAGGGACTAGCGGGGGGAGATACGCAGTATTTT
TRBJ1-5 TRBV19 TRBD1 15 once CASSTRQGTDQPQHF TGTGCCAGTAGTACAAGACAGGGTACCGATCAGCCCCAGCATTTT
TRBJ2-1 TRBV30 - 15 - CAWSYLLTAYNEQFF TGTGCCTGGAGCTACCTATTGACAGCTTACAATGAGCAGTTCTTC
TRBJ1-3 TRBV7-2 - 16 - CASSLAGRTIGNTIYF TGTGCCAGCAGCTTAGCGGGTAGGACAATCGGAAACACCATATATTTT
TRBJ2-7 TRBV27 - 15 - CASRNSGKGTYEQYF TGTGCCAGCAGGAATTCCGGGAAAGGAACCTACGAGCAGTACTTC
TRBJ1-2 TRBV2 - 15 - CASSEFGQTLYGYTF TGTGCCAGCAGTGAATTTGGACAGACCTTATATGGCTACACCTTC
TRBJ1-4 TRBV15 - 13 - CATSRGAREKLFF TGTGCCACCAGCAGGGGGGCCCGTGAAAAACTGTTTTTT
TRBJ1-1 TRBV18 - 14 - CASSPPNVGGQAFF TGTGCCAGCTCACCACCTAATGTGGGTGGGCAAGCTTTCTTT
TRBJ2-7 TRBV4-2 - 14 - CASSQEPSSHEQYF TGTGCCAGCAGCCAAGAGCCAAGCTCCCACGAGCAGTACTTC
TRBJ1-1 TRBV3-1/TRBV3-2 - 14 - CASSQNRQSTEAFF TGTGCCAGCAGCCAAAACCGACAGTCCACTGAAGCTTTCTTT
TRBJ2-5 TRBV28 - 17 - CASSQPPTFTVQETQYF TGTGCCAGCAGCCAACCACCGACATTTACTGTACAAGAGACCCAGTACTTC
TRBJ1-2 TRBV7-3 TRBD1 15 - CASSNRTGSLRGYTF TGTGCCAGCAGCAACCGGACAGGTTCACTGCGAGGCTACACCTTC
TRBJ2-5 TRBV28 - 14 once CASSTPSGQETQYF TGTGCCAGCAGCACGCCCTCGGGGCAAGAGACCCAGTACTTC